What follows are 32 T cell receptor beta chains derived from one specimen sequenced in a study of blood T cell repertoires in COVID-19. TCRdb's table, derived via immunoSEQ multiplex PCR, lists solely in-frame clones and lacks some. The table records around 200,000 clones, around 82% of them present only once. Sample: peripheral blood. Receptors originate from a man over 45 with active or convalescent COVID-19.

CDR3 amino acids: CASSKGLPSTDTQYF. For the CDR3, the DNA is TGTGCCAGCAGCAAGGGACTTCCGAGCACAGATACGCAGTATTTT. This chain connects TRBV11-3 to TRBJ2-3; perhaps TRBD2 as D (6 bases). The CDR3 totals 15 residues. Germline values: CDR1 SGHNT, CDR2 YENEEA. The germline V and J ends were trimmed by 5 bases and 0 bases, with 12 bases remaining between them.

CDR3 sequence (DNA): TGTGCCAGCAGTCATGGTACAAACTATGGCTACACCTTC. Encoded protein: CASSHGTNYGYTF. The V call is TRBV6-6, the J call TRBJ1-2; D call uncertain. With 5 bases removed from V and 2 bases from J, the gap between germline ends came to 9 bases. Germline CDR1 is MNHNY and CDR2 is SVGAGI (reference sequence). The CDR3 sequence is 13 residues long.

As to this clone: The same CDR3 arises from other DNA sequences in this sample as well. The CDR3 DNA reads as TGTGCCAGCAGCCGAGACACTGAAGCTTTCTTT. As protein: CASSRDTEAFF. The genes are TRBV6-5 and TRBJ1-1; D is undetermined. The V gene's germline CDR1 is MNHEY and CDR2 SVGAGI. The CDR3 loop spans 11 amino acids. V was clipped by 6 bases and J by 3 bases, with 5 bases between them.

In this sample, this clone turned up a few times. V gene TRBV3-1 (or the pseudogene TRBV3-2) combines with J gene TRBJ1-5, with unresolved D. V was cut by 2 bases and J by 1 base, with 9 bases left in between. The germline CDR1 and CDR2 sequences are LGHDT and YNNKEL (reference sequence). The CDR3 is 15 amino acids. The chain's CDR3 is CASSQQRLSNQPQHF. The CDR3, as DNA: TGTGCCAGCAGCCAACAACGGTTAAGCAATCAGCCCCAGCATTTT.

This clone was detected once. The V call is TRBV10-3, the J call TRBJ1-6; D perhaps matches TRBD1 (6 bases). V gave up 0 bases and J gave up 8 bases, with 14 bases separating them. Germline CDR1 is ENHRY and CDR2 is SYGVKD. The CDR3 covers 16 residues. CDR3 nucleotide sequence: TGTGCCATCAGTGAGTCTTTCGGACAGAGAGATTCACCCCTCCACTTT. It codes for CAISESFGQRDSPLHF.

V gene TRBV7-2 combines with J gene TRBJ2-7; 12 positions match TRBD2. The length of the CDR3 is 19 residues. CDR1 SGHTA and CDR2 FQGNSA come from the germline V gene. The trim removed 0 bases at V and 0 bases at J, leaving 9 bases unmatched. CDR3 bases: TGTGCCAGCAGCTTAGCGTCTAGCCTAGCGGGGGGGACCTCCTACGAGCAGTACTTC. Its protein product is CASSLASSLAGGTSYEQYF.

The chain links TRBV9 to TRBJ1-1; 11 bases map to TRBD1. Germline trimming cut 4 bases from V and 5 bases from J; bases unmatched to any gene: 4. Germline V gene lookup returns CDR1 SGDLS and CDR2 YYNGEE. The CDR3 has 14 amino acids. CDR3 residues: CASSPGQGATEAFF. In DNA, the CDR3 is TGTGCCAGCAGCCCCGGACAGGGGGCGACTGAAGCTTTCTTT.

The V call is TRBV29-1, the J call TRBJ2-6; D is perhaps TRBD2 (5 bases). The germline V and J ends were trimmed by 4 bases and 4 bases, with 8 bases remaining between them. The CDR3 is 13 amino acids. Germline values: CDR1 SQVTM, CDR2 ANQGSEA. CDR3 nucleotide sequence: TGCAGCGTTGGCGGGCACGGGGCCAACGTCCTGACTTTC. Its protein product is CSVGGHGANVLTF.

This clone was seen just once. The genes are TRBV12-2 and TRBJ1-6; the DNA was not compared with TRBD1, the D call given in the table. TRBV12-2 corresponds to a pseudogene. This CDR3 region has 17 residues. CDR3 amino acids: CASRPGTSRSYNSPLHF. The DNA for the CDR3 is TGTGCAAGTCGCCCCGGGACATCGCGCTCCTATAATTCACCCCTCCACTTT.

This clone occurred a few times. This chain connects TRBV21-1 to TRBJ1-3; the table gives TRBD1 as D, unverified against the DNA. TRBV21-1 is shown as a pseudogene. The CDR3 sequence is 15 residues long. CDR3 DNA: TGTGCCAGCAGCAAACAGGCCTTCTCTGGAAACACCATATATTTT. Translating it yields CASSKQAFSGNTIYF.

J is TRBJ2-7 and V is TRBV2; 7 bases map to TRBD1. Losses at the gene ends were 6 bases for V and 5 bases for J; bases not matched to a gene: 4. CDR3 length: 12 residues. CDR1 and CDR2 from the germline V gene are SNHLY and FYNNEI. As DNA, the CDR3 is TGTGCCAGCAGCCGCGACAGGGACGAGCAGTACTTC. Translating gives CASSRDRDEQYF.

This rearrangement joins TRBV6-5 to TRBJ2-3; D possibly corresponds to TRBD2 (5 bases). Germline V gives CDR1 MNHEY, CDR2 SVGAGI. This CDR3 has 15 residues. The V gene lost 4 bases and the J gene lost 0 bases, with 11 bases spanning the gap. The CDR3 nucleotides read TGTGCCAGCAGTTCGGGAATCTCAAGCACAGATACGCAGTATTTT. It encodes CASSSGISSTDTQYF.

The genes are TRBV19 and TRBJ1-3; TRBD1 matches at 8 bases. The trim removed 8 bases at V and 0 bases at J, leaving 12 bases unmatched. The CDR3 runs 17 residues. Germline values: CDR1 LNHDA, CDR2 SQIVND (reference sequence). This chain's CDR3 is CASRGTGLERSGNTIYF. CDR3 in DNA: TGTGCCAGTCGTGGGACAGGACTAGAACGCTCTGGAAACACCATATATTTT.

This chain connects TRBV5-4 to TRBJ2-7; 9 bases are shared with TRBD1. Germline trimming cut 2 bases from V and 2 bases from J; bases unmatched to any gene: 17. The germline CDR1 and CDR2 sequences are SGHNT and YYREEE (reference sequence). The CDR3 length is 19 residues. The DNA of the CDR3 is TGTGCCAGCAGCTTTGATTTTTCCCGATGGGACAGGGAACCCTACGAGCAGTACTTC. As protein: CASSFDFSRWDREPYEQYF.

The chain uses TRBV5-1 and TRBJ1-1; 7 bases map to TRBD1. V shed 3 bases and J 3 bases; nucleotides not matched to a gene: 8. The CDR3 runs to 15 residues. CDR1 is SGHRS, CDR2 YFSETQ, per germline. The DNA of the CDR3 is TGCGCCAGCAGCTCCGAGGGGGCAGAGGACACTGAAGCTTTCTTT. Translating it yields CASSSEGAEDTEAFF.

The rearrangement links TRBV6-5 to TRBJ1-2; no clear D gene. The V gene's germline CDR1 is MNHEY and CDR2 SVGAGI. The CDR3 sequence is 16 residues long. V was clipped by 3 bases and J by 7 bases, with 21 bases between them. The CDR3 DNA is TGTGCCAGCAGTTATACTAGAGGAGATAAAGTTGGTGGCTACACCTTC. It translates to CASSYTRGDKVGGYTF.

The gene calls are TRBV9 and TRBJ1-6; D might be TRBD1 (6 bases). Germline V lookup: CDR1 SGDLS, CDR2 YYNGEE. The CDR3 extends over 16 amino acids. V lost 0 bases and J lost 7, with 14 bases in between. CDR3 nucleotide sequence: TGTGCCAGCAGCGTAGGGGCCATGCAGGGGAATTCACCCCTCCACTTT. As protein: CASSVGAMQGNSPLHF.

The gene calls are TRBV7-2 and TRBJ2-2; TRBD1 is a possible D gene (6 bases). Trimming left V 5 bases short and J 1 base short, with 11 bases between. Germline CDR1 and CDR2: SGHTA and FQGNSA. There are 15 residues in the CDR3. CDR3 nucleotides: TGTGCCAGCAGCATAACACAGGGGAACACCGGGGAGCTGTTTTTT. It specifies CASSITQGNTGELFF.

V is TRBV4-1 and J is TRBJ1-4; 9 bases agree with TRBD1. Germline CDR1 and CDR2: MGHRA and YSYEKL. CDR3 size: 14 residues. The J segment lost 11 bases and the V segment lost 1 base, leaving 5 bases of the junction unmatched. Written as DNA, the CDR3 is TGCGCCAGCAGCCAAGGGACAGGGGCTGGCAAACTGTTTTTT. This translates into CASSQGTGAGKLFF.

V usage is TRBV5-4 and J usage is TRBJ2-7; D possibly corresponds to TRBD1 (6 bases). The CDR3 contains 14 residues. From germline, CDR1 is SGHNT and CDR2 YYREEE (reference sequence). The V gene lost 3 bases and the J gene lost 7 bases, with 17 bases spanning the gap. CDR3 sequence (DNA): TGTGCCAGCAGCTCGACAGGTACCCTTGGGGAGCAGTACTTC. It translates to CASSSTGTLGEQYF.

The chain links TRBV5-6 to TRBJ2-7, with D perhaps TRBD1 (6 bases). The germline V gene has CDR1 SGHDT and CDR2 YYEEEE. Between the trimmed V and J ends, which lost 1 base and 2 bases, there was a span of 10 bases. The CDR3 covers 14 residues. For the CDR3, the DNA is TGTGCCAGCAGCTTGAGACAGGCCCCCTACGAGCAGTACTTC. This gives the protein CASSLRQAPYEQYF. The entire variable domain, with the rest obtained from reference TRBV5-6 and TRBJ2-7, is as follows: DAGVTQSPTHLIKTRGQQVTLRCSPKSGHDTVSWYQQALGQGPQFIFQYYEEEERQRGNFPDRFSGHQFPNYSSELNVNALLLGDSALYLCASSLRQAPYEQYFGPGTRLTVT.

The chain is built from TRBV28 and TRBJ1-4; D possibly corresponds to TRBD1 (6 bases). Trimming took off 6 bases at V and 3 bases at J, with 20 bases between the two ends. CDR1 and CDR2 (germline): MDHEN, SYDVKM. This CDR3 has 17 amino acids. CDR3 in amino acids: CASRVTGRAGANEKLFF. CDR3 sequence (DNA): TGTGCCAGCAGGGTAACAGGGCGCGCTGGGGCTAATGAAAAACTGTTTTTT.

This clone was seen only once. The same CDR3 can be traced to other DNA sequences in this sample. This chain uses TRBV12-3 or TRBV12-4 with TRBJ1-1, with D possibly matching TRBD1 (5 bases). CDR3 length equals 12 residues. V was shortened by 3 bases and J by 7 bases, with 9 bases between the two germline ends. This CDR3 is CASSLGGFEAFF. For the CDR3, the DNA is TGTGCCAGCAGTTTGGGGGGATTTGAAGCTTTCTTT.

The chain is built from TRBV5-5 and TRBJ1-6; D possibly corresponds to TRBD1 (6 bases). Germline V gene lookup returns CDR1 SGHKS and CDR2 YYEKEE (reference sequence). The V end lost 4 bases, the J end lost 5 bases, and 13 bases lay between the germline ends. The length of the CDR3 is 15 residues. CDR3 residues: CASSARQANNSPLHF. The CDR3 DNA is TGTGCCAGCAGCGCCCGACAGGCTAATAATTCACCCCTCCACTTT. Full variable domain (outside the CDR3, taken from reference TRBV5-5 and TRBJ1-6): DAGVTQSPTHLIKTRGQQVTLRCSPISGHKSVSWYQQVLGQGPQFIFQYYEKEERGRGNFPDRFSARQFPNYSSELNVNALLLGDSALYLCASSARQANNSPLHFGNGTRLTVT.

The CDR3 coding sequence is TGCGCCCGACTCCCGGGGTACTTC. Protein: CARLPGYF. The V call is TRBV10-1, the J call TRBJ2-7; no definite D call. Per germline, CDR1 WNHNN and CDR2 SYGVQD (reference sequence). Deletions cut 11 bases from V and 12 bases from J, with 11 bases between. This CDR3 has 8 residues.

The rearrangement uses TRBV6-2 or TRBV6-3 and TRBJ1-2; TRBD1 aligns across 7 bases. Germline-derived CDR1 and CDR2 are MNHEY and SVGEGT. The CDR3 has 15 amino acids. The V segment lost 0 bases and the J segment 8 bases; nucleotides outside the gene matches: 9. The CDR3, as DNA: TGTGCCAGCAGTTACTCTAGCACAGGGGCTCGAGGCTACACCTTC. Amino acid sequence: CASSYSSTGARGYTF.

The genes are TRBV6-1 and TRBJ1-5, with D maybe TRBD1 (6 bases). Deletions cut 0 bases from V and 5 bases from J, with 11 bases between. CDR1 and CDR2 from the germline V gene are MNHNS and SASEGT. The CDR3 is 15 residues long. The CDR3 DNA reads TGTGCCAGCAGTGAAGCAGGGGGTAACTATCAGCCCCAGCATTTT. Protein product: CASSEAGGNYQPQHF.

This clone was recorded once. The V gene is TRBV6-5, the J gene TRBJ1-5; D ambiguous. CDR3 size: 15 residues. CDR1 MNHEY and CDR2 SVGAGI come from the germline V gene. V was pared by 5 bases and J by 3 bases, with 14 bases between. This CDR3 reads CASSRRGEDNQPQHF. The CDR3 nucleotides are TGTGCCAGCAGTCGCCGGGGTGAGGACAATCAGCCCCAGCATTTT.

V is TRBV3-1 (or the pseudogene TRBV3-2) and J is TRBJ2-5; D is possibly TRBD1 (5 bases). The length of the CDR3 is 13 residues. The V gene's germline CDR1 is LGHDT and CDR2 YNNKEL (reference sequence). V lost 8 bases and J lost 7, with 17 bases in between. The CDR3 region is CASQGTTGGTQYF. The CDR3 DNA follows: TGTGCCAGCCAGGGAACCACGGGCGGGACCCAGTACTTC.

This clone was counted between two and nine times. The chain is built from TRBV29-1 and TRBJ1-1; no clear D. V was shortened by 1 base and J by 5 bases, with 8 bases between the two germline ends. CDR3 length: 12 amino acids. Germline CDR1 reads SQVTM; CDR2 reads ANQGSEA. CDR3 coding DNA: TGCAGCGTTGAAGTTGCGGGGACTGAAGCTTTCTTT. Its protein is CSVEVAGTEAFF.

This clone came up once. This chain uses TRBV7-9 with TRBJ1-1; 7 bases fit TRBD1. The CDR3 runs to 15 residues. V shed 0 bases and J 8 bases; nucleotides not matched to a gene: 9. The germline V gene encodes CDR1 SEHNR and CDR2 FQNEAQ (reference sequence). CDR3 DNA sequence: TGTGCCAGCAGCTTAGCGCTTGACAGGGTGGGCGAAGCTTTCTTT. It translates to CASSLALDRVGEAFF. Combining the CDR3 with reference TRBV7-9 and TRBJ1-1 gives the whole variable domain DTGVSQNPRHKITKRGQNVTFRCDPISEHNRLYWYRQTLGQGPEFLTYFQNEAQLEKSRLLSDRFSAERPKGSFSTLEIQRTEQGDSAMYLCASSLALDRVGEAFFGQGTRLTVV.

V usage is TRBV30 and J usage is TRBJ1-1, with D uncertain. The CDR3 consists of 13 residues. Trimming took 3 bases from V and 10 from J, leaving 18 bases between them. The V gene's germline CDR1 is GTSNPN and CDR2 SVGIG (reference sequence). The CDR3 DNA is TGTGCCTGGAGGAGACTTACAATGGGAGGAGCTTTCTTT. It translates to CAWRRLTMGGAFF.